This is a list of T cell receptor beta chains from one sample in a study of blood T cell repertoires in COVID-19. Sequencing used immunoSEQ multiplex PCR; TCRdb keeps in-frame clones, though not all of them. The profile covers around 440,000 clones, with approximately 89% appearing a single time and around 12% taken by the ten largest. Sample: peripheral blood. All receptors derive from a woman aged 45-65 years with COVID-19, enrolled during active disease. CDR3s include the opening cysteine and the closing phenylalanine or tryptophan. Each record gives: J gene, D gene, V gene, CDR3 protein, CDR3 DNA. The D gene is left open where the match is weak.

j_call: TRBJ1-4; d_call: -; v_call: TRBV7-9; cdr3_aa: CASSLALGDEKLFF; cdr3_nt: TGTGCCAGCAGCTTAGCGCTGGGAGATGAAAAACTGTTTTTT
j_call: TRBJ1-3; d_call: -; v_call: TRBV30; cdr3_aa: CAWTPGLGGNTIYF; cdr3_nt: TGTGCCTGGACTCCAGGGCTAGGAGGAAACACCATATATTTT
j_call: TRBJ1-1; d_call: -; v_call: TRBV7-9; cdr3_aa: CASSTQNMNTEAFF; cdr3_nt: TGTGCCAGCAGCACCCAGAACATGAACACTGAAGCTTTCTTT
j_call: TRBJ2-4; d_call: TRBD2; v_call: TRBV9; cdr3_aa: CASSAGGLENIQYF; cdr3_nt: TGTGCCAGCAGCGCGGGGGGGCTGGAAAACATTCAGTACTTC
j_call: TRBJ2-7; d_call: TRBD1; v_call: TRBV5-5; cdr3_aa: CASSPPPGGRSYEQYF; cdr3_nt: TGTGCCAGCAGCCCACCCCCAGGGGGCAGGTCCTACGAGCAGTACTTC
j_call: TRBJ1-5; d_call: -; v_call: TRBV3-1/TRBV3-2; cdr3_aa: CASSQERGPGGNQPQHF; cdr3_nt: TGTGCCAGCAGCCAAGAAAGGGGCCCAGGGGGCAATCAGCCCCAGCATTTT
j_call: TRBJ2-3; d_call: -; v_call: TRBV5-4; cdr3_aa: CAWGQEGAGADTQYF; cdr3_nt: TGTGCCTGGGGGCAGGAGGGGGCTGGGGCAGATACGCAGTATTTT
j_call: TRBJ2-2; d_call: TRBD2; v_call: TRBV4-2; cdr3_aa: CASSQELTSGPNTGELFF; cdr3_nt: TGTGCCAGCAGCCAAGAATTGACTAGCGGACCGAACACCGGGGAGCTGTTTTTT
j_call: TRBJ1-2; d_call: TRBD1; v_call: TRBV4-1; cdr3_aa: CASSHPGQGTSVGYTF; cdr3_nt: TGCGCCAGCAGCCATCCAGGACAGGGGACGTCTGTTGGCTACACCTTC
j_call: TRBJ1-1; d_call: TRBD1; v_call: TRBV2; cdr3_aa: CASSSGTGRVLSTEAFF; cdr3_nt: TGTGCCAGCAGTTCCGGGACAGGGAGGGTATTGAGCACTGAAGCTTTCTTT
j_call: TRBJ1-4; d_call: -; v_call: TRBV5-6; cdr3_aa: CASSLDRYNEKLFF; cdr3_nt: TGTGCCAGCAGCTTGGACAGATATAATGAAAAACTGTTTTTT
j_call: TRBJ2-1; d_call: -; v_call: TRBV6-4; cdr3_aa: CASRLMPLRAFEQFF; cdr3_nt: TGTGCCAGCCGATTGATGCCTCTGCGGGCCTTTGAGCAGTTCTTC
j_call: TRBJ1-6; d_call: -; v_call: TRBV30; cdr3_aa: CAWSELDGDSPLHF; cdr3_nt: TGTGCCTGGAGTGAATTAGACGGGGATTCACCCCTCCACTTT